Listed below are T cell receptor beta chains from one sample, sequenced in a study of cytomegalovirus exposure and HLA in healthy donors. Profiling relied on immunoSEQ multiplex PCR, and the TCRdb table lists in-frame clones only, not all of them. The sample shows tens of thousands of clones, 74% of them seen only once. Sequencing was carried out using PBMCs. The source of these receptors is a man under 40 in good health and CMV-seronegative. CDR3s include the opening cysteine and the closing phenylalanine or tryptophan. The D gene is left open where the match is weak. Clone sizes are given selectively: once, few, many, or a class where the clone is expanded.

- | TRBJ2-3 | - | TRBV9 | TGTGCCAGCAGCGTTAAGCGGGCTAGCACAGATACGCAGTATTTT | CASSVKRASTDTQYF
TRBD2 | TRBJ2-3 | - | TRBV7-9 | TGTTCCAGCAGCTTAGTTTTTAGCGGGAGCTCGGATACGCAGTATTTT | CSSSLVFSGSSDTQYF
TRBD1 | TRBJ1-2 | - | TRBV7-6 | TGTGCCAGCAGCCCCGGACAGGGTAACTATGGCTACACCTTC | CASSPGQGNYGYTF
- | TRBJ1-5 | once | TRBV6-1 | TGTGCCAGCAGTGAAGCGGTGGGAGGTCAACAGCCCCAGCATTTT | CASSEAVGGQQPQHF
TRBD2 | TRBJ2-3 | - | TRBV5-1 | TGCGCCAGCAGCTTGACTAGCGGGGGCACAGATACGCAGTATTTT | CASSLTSGGTDTQYF
- | TRBJ1-4 | once | TRBV18 | TGTGCCAGCTCAGGCGACAGAAATGAAAAACTGTTTTTT | CASSGDRNEKLFF
- | TRBJ2-7 | - | TRBV13 | TGTGCCAGCAGCCATCAGAGCGCCTACGAGCAGTACTTC | CASSHQSAYEQYF
TRBD1 | TRBJ1-4 | - | TRBV13 | TGTGCCAGCAGGCCCGGGACAGGGGTCGAAAAACTGTTTTTT | CASRPGTGVEKLFF
TRBD2 | TRBJ2-5 | - | TRBV28 | TGTGCCAGCCGATCCCGCGGGGAGGGGGAGACCCAGTACTTC | CASRSRGEGETQYF
TRBD2 | TRBJ2-5 | - | TRBV28 | TGTGCCAGCAGTACGGGACTAGCGGGAGGTTTGGAGACCCAGTACTTC | CASSTGLAGGLETQYF
- | TRBJ1-2 | - | TRBV6-1 | TGTGCCAGCACTCAGTCCCTAAAAGTCGCGGGTGGCTACACCTTC | CASTQSLKVAGGYTF
- | TRBJ1-2 | - | TRBV2 | TGTGCCAGCAGACCGGGGGAGAATCATAGCTATGGCTACACCTTC | CASRPGENHSYGYTF
TRBD2 | TRBJ2-1 | - | TRBV7-8 | TGTGCCAGCAGCACGGGACTAGGGGAAGAGCAGTTCTTC | CASSTGLGEEQFF
TRBD2 | TRBJ2-7 | - | TRBV4-1 | TGCGCCAGCAGCCAAGATCAGGGCCGGGGGGCCTACGAGCAGTACTTC | CASSQDQGRGAYEQYF
- | TRBJ2-7 | - | TRBV5-4 | TGTGCCAGCAGCTTATTCGCCTACGAGCAGTACTTC | CASSLFAYEQYF
- | TRBJ2-7 | - | TRBV9 | TGTGCCAGCAGCGTAGGTTCCCAGGGTTTCTACGAGCAGTACTTC | CASSVGSQGFYEQYF
TRBD1 | TRBJ2-3 | - | TRBV6-5 | TGTGCCAGCAGCCGTGACAGGGGGCGGAATACGCAGTATTTT | CASSRDRGRNTQYF
- | TRBJ2-7 | - | TRBV5-1 | TGCGCCAGCAGCGCCCTAGAAAACTACGAGCAGTACTTC | CASSALENYEQYF
TRBD1 | TRBJ2-7 | - | TRBV30 | TGTGCCTGGAGTAAAGGACAGGGATTCGAGCAGTACTTC | CAWSKGQGFEQYF
TRBD2 | TRBJ2-3 | - | TRBV10-3 | TGTGCCATCAGTGTAGGTCTAGCGGGAGAGACAGATACGCAGTATTTT | CAISVGLAGETDTQYF
TRBD2 | TRBJ2-1 | - | TRBV6-1 | TGTGCCAGCAGTGAAGCAAGGACTAGCGTTAGCTCCTACAATGAGCAGTTCTTC | CASSEARTSVSSYNEQFF
TRBD1 | TRBJ2-7 | - | TRBV28 | TGTGCCAGCGGGACACTGGGACAGGCGAGCTACGAGCAGTACTTC | CASGTLGQASYEQYF
- | TRBJ2-5 | once | TRBV7-2 | TGTGCCAGCAGCCCCGTCTGGGTAGCACCTCAACCGGAGACCCAGTACTTC | CASSPVWVAPQPETQYF
TRBD1 | TRBJ2-2 | - | TRBV13 | TGTGCCAGCAGCTTAATCCAGGGGGTTTCCGGGGAGCTGTTTTTT | CASSLIQGVSGELFF
TRBD2 | TRBJ2-5 | once | TRBV5-4 | TGTGCCAGCACGACTAGCGGGGGGGCCGTGGGAGAGACCCAGTACTTC | CASTTSGGAVGETQYF
- | TRBJ2-5 | - | TRBV6-1 | TGTGCCAGCAGTGAAAGATGGGGGCTTGCCCAAGAGACCCAGTACTTC | CASSERWGLAQETQYF
TRBD2 | TRBJ2-7 | - | TRBV28 | TGTGCCAGCAGCCTGAAACTTGGACTAGCCGCTACCTACGAGCAGTACTTC | CASSLKLGLAATYEQYF
TRBD2 | TRBJ2-1 | few | TRBV10-3 | TGTGCCATCATGGCGGGAGGCCGTAACAATGAGCAGTTCTTC | CAIMAGGRNNEQFF
- | TRBJ2-7 | few | TRBV6-1 | TGTGCCAGCAGTGAACAGGGGCGTGGCGAGCAGTACTTC | CASSEQGRGEQYF
TRBD2 | TRBJ2-7 | - | TRBV19 | TGTGCCAGTAGTACCCTTCCCGGGACTAGCGTCGAGCAGTACTTC | CASSTLPGTSVEQYF
- | TRBJ2-2 | - | TRBV4-2 | TGTGCCAGCAGCCAAGAAGGTCCTAGCGCGAACACCGGGGAGCTGTTTTTT | CASSQEGPSANTGELFF
- | TRBJ2-1 | - | TRBV19 | TGTGCCAGTAGTATGGCCCTGGCTAGCACGGGTGAGCAGTTCTTC | CASSMALASTGEQFF
- | TRBJ1-3 | - | TRBV6-4 | TGTGCCAGCAGGAAACAGGGACCTATTCTTGCTGGAAACACCATATATTTT | CASRKQGPILAGNTIYF
TRBD1 | TRBJ1-3 | medium-sized | TRBV5-1 | TGCGCCAGCAGCTCGGGACAGAACTCTGGAAACACCATATATTTT | CASSSGQNSGNTIYF
TRBD2 | TRBJ2-2 | few | TRBV5-1 | TGCGCCAGCAGATCCGGACTAGTCGGAGGGGAGCTGTTTTTT | CASRSGLVGGELFF
TRBD2 | TRBJ2-1 | - | TRBV29-1 | TGCAGCGTTGTAATTAGCGGGCCGCCCAATGAGCAGTTCTTC | CSVVISGPPNEQFF
- | TRBJ2-3 | - | TRBV7-2 | TGTGCCAGCAGCTTAGGAGGTTTGAATACGCAGTATTTT | CASSLGGLNTQYF
- | TRBJ1-3 | - | TRBV23-1 | TGCGCCAGCAGTCAAGGAGGGGACGGAAACACCATATATTTT | CASSQGGDGNTIYF
- | TRBJ2-3 | - | TRBV6-4 | TGTGCCAGCAGTGACTGCGAGTCAGGAGACTACACAGATACGCAGTATTTT | CASSDCESGDYTDTQYF
- | TRBJ1-5 | - | TRBV6-1 | TGTGCCAGCAGCAGATCAGGGTCAGAGGATCAGCCCCAGCATTTT | CASSRSGSEDQPQHF
- | TRBJ2-7 | - | TRBV2 | TGTGCCAGCAGTGACCCATCTCGCACAGGGTCCGACGAGCAGTACTTC | CASSDPSRTGSDEQYF
- | TRBJ1-5 | - | TRBV30 | TGTGCCTGGAGTTATAACGGGGATCAGCCCCAGCATTTT | CAWSYNGDQPQHF
- | TRBJ2-1 | - | TRBV11-2 | TGTGCCAGCAGCCCAACTACCCCTCTGGTGGGTGAGCAGTTCTTC | CASSPTTPLVGEQFF
TRBD2 | TRBJ2-1 | few | TRBV6-1 | TGTGCCAGCGATCCTGGGCCGGGAGGAGGTGAGCAGTTCTTC | CASDPGPGGGEQFF
- | TRBJ1-5 | - | TRBV19 | TGTGCCAGTAGTATAGTGCAGAACAATCAGCCCCAGCATTTT | CASSIVQNNQPQHF
- | TRBJ1-2 | - | TRBV7-2 | TGTGCCAGCAGCTTAGTATCGTCCCCCTATGGCTACACCTTC | CASSLVSSPYGYTF
- | TRBJ1-3 | - | TRBV27 | TGTGCCAGTAGCGAGGGTATCTCTGGAAACACCATATATTTT | CASSEGISGNTIYF
TRBD1 | TRBJ1-5 | - | TRBV10-2 | TGCGCCAGCAGTGAGTCAGGGACAGGGAACAATCAGCCCCAGCATTTT | CASSESGTGNNQPQHF
- | TRBJ2-7 | - | TRBV15 | TGTGCCACCAGCAGCAACCTAGGGACTGAGGAGAAGTACTTC | CATSSNLGTEEKYF
TRBD2 | TRBJ2-5 | - | TRBV2 | TGTGCCAGCAGTGAAGGGAACCCGACTAGCGGGGGTCGTATCCAGTACTTC | CASSEGNPTSGGRIQYF
- | TRBJ1-1 | - | TRBV5-4 | TGTGCCAGCAGACTGGGGGGTCAATCGAACACTGAAGCTTTCTTT | CASRLGGQSNTEAFF